The source of this T cell receptor (beta chain) is a study of CD8 T cells in Susac syndrome. An amount of RNA that ranged from about 0.45 to 1 ug was reverse transcribed with random hexamers. Each CDR3 protein is one row after TCRdb ran MiXCR on the immunoSEQ multiplex PCR reads. In the table there are around 230,000 distinct CDR3 sequences, 90% to 96% of which are singletons. The recently defined diagnostic criteria for definite or probable disease were met by the Susac syndrome patients. Germline CDR1 and CDR2: SEHNR and FQNEAQ (reference sequence). Trimming removed 3 bases at V and 5 bases at J, with 11 bases between. The CDR3 is made up of 14 amino acids.

The V gene is TRBV7-9, the J gene TRBJ2-1; D possibly corresponds to TRBD1 (6 bases). This clonotype originated in a human donor with Susac syndrome. The specimen was CD4+ T cells from PBMCs. The CDR3 DNA follows: TGTGCCAGCAGCTTCAGACAGGCCGACAATGAGCAGTTCTTC. Its protein product is CASSFRQADNEQFF.